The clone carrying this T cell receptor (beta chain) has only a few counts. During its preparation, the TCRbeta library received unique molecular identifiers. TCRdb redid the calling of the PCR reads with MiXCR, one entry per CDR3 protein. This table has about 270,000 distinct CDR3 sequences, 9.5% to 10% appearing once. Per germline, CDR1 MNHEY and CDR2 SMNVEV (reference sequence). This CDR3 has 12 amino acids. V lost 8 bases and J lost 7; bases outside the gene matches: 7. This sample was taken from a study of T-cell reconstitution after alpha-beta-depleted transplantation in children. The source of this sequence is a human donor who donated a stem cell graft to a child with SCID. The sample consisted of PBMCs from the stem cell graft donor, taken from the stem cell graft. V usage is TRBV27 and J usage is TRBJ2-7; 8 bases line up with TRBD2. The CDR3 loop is CASGGGPGEQYF. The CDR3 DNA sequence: TGTGCCAGCGGCGGGGGGCCTGGAGAGCAGTACTTC.